A single sample is the source of the 15 T cell receptor beta chains below, sequenced in a study of CD8+ T cells in alopecia areata. The treatment was: oral pan-JAK inhibitor, 5-10 mg twice daily. TCR sequencing used cDNA made by reverse transcription of extracted RNA. Method: immunoSEQ multiplex PCR; TCRdb's copy keeps in-frame clones and lacks some. The sample has 150,000 to 200,000 clones, roughly three fifths seen once; the top ten hold approximately 1.3%. The material was CD4+ T cells sorted from blood, obtained around week 50, from a patient treated with tofacitinib. The receptors were gathered from a human donor with alopecia areata.

This clone was seen repeatedly, ten times or more. The V call is TRBV25-1, the J call TRBJ2-2; 9 bases fit TRBD1. This CDR3 contains 17 residues. Germline assignment: CDR1 MGHDK and CDR2 SYGVNS. With V trimmed by 4 bases and J by 5 bases, 11 bases remained unmatched. In DNA form, the CDR3 reads TGTGCCAGCAGTGCCCAAGGACAGGGGAAAAAGACCGGGGAGCTGTTTTTT. It specifies CASSAQGQGKKTGELFF.

This clone has a handful of counts. CDR3 bases: TGTGCCAGCAGCTTAGGGTCTTCGGACGGGGAGCTGTTTTTT. Translation gives CASSLGSSDGELFF. The chain uses TRBV7-9 and TRBJ2-2; no definite D call. V lost 1 base and J 7 bases, leaving 10 bases between the germline ends. Germline V gene sequence: CDR1 SEHNR, CDR2 FQNEAQ (reference sequence). CDR3 size: 14 residues.

The V gene is TRBV6-5, the J gene TRBJ2-1; D may correspond to TRBD1 or TRBD2 (6 bases each). Trimming pared 4 bases from V and 10 bases from J, leaving 17 bases between. The CDR3 consists of 14 residues. The germline V gene has CDR1 MNHEY and CDR2 SVGAGI. CDR3 in amino acids: CASSSFRGTPEQFF. CDR3 sequence (DNA): TGTGCCAGCAGTTCCTTTCGCGGGACACCAGAGCAGTTCTTC.

V and J are TRBV4-3 and TRBJ1-2; no clear D. The V gene's germline CDR1 is LGHNA and CDR2 YSLEER. Trimming shortened V by 0 bases and J by 13 bases, and 15 bases separated the two germline ends. This CDR3 is 13 amino acids long. CDR3 protein: CASSQEIAGGGTF. The CDR3 DNA follows: TGCGCCAGCAGCCAAGAGATCGCCGGCGGTGGCACCTTC.

J is TRBJ2-1 and V is TRBV6-1, with D maybe TRBD2 (6 bases). Between the trimmed V and J ends, which lost 3 bases and 6 bases, there was a span of 24 bases. Germline V gene lookup returns CDR1 MNHNS and CDR2 SASEGT. The CDR3 sequence is 18 residues long. CDR3 sequence reads: CASSDVKLAGRIPNEQFF. The CDR3 region has the DNA TGTGCCAGCAGTGACGTTAAACTGGCGGGGAGGATACCCAATGAGCAGTTCTTC.

The V and J genes are TRBV7-3 and TRBJ1-1, with no clear D. The CDR3 covers 14 residues. CDR1 SGHTA and CDR2 FQGTGA come from the germline V gene. V lost 2 bases, J lost 0 bases, and 7 bases lay in between. CDR3 DNA sequence: TGTGCCAGCAGCTTACAGCTCATGAACACTGAAGCTTTCTTT. Amino acids: CASSLQLMNTEAFF. Full variable domain (outside the CDR3, taken from reference TRBV7-3 and TRBJ1-1): GAGVSQTPSNKVTEKGKYVELRCDPISGHTALYWYRQSLGQGPEFLIYFQGTGAADDSGLPNDRFFAVRPEGSVSTLKIQRTERGDSAVYLCASSLQLMNTEAFFGQGTRLTVV.

In this sample, this clone turned up a few times. V gene TRBV27 combines with J gene TRBJ2-7, with D perhaps TRBD1 (6 bases). Germline assignment: CDR1 MNHEY and CDR2 SMNVEV (reference sequence). V was trimmed by 0 bases and J by 5 bases, leaving 11 bases between them. The length of the CDR3 is 14 residues. The CDR3 reads CASSLSRDNHEQYF. As DNA, the CDR3 is TGTGCCAGCAGTTTATCCCGGGACAACCACGAGCAGTACTTC.

This clone was observed a few times. V and J are TRBV6-5 and TRBJ2-5; 11 positions match TRBD2. CDR1 is MNHEY, CDR2 SVGAGI, per germline. CDR3 length equals 15 residues. After removal of 2 bases from V and 2 bases from J, the junction contained 1 base not matched to a gene. CDR3 sequence (DNA): TGTGCCAGCAGTTACGCTAGCGGGGGGCAAGAGACCCAGTACTTC. This encodes CASSYASGGQETQYF.

The chain employs TRBV6-5 and TRBJ1-2; 8 nucleotides align to TRBD1. The CDR3 has 14 residues. The germline CDR1 and CDR2 sequences are MNHEY and SVGAGI. Trimming removed 5 bases from V and 4 bases from J; junction bases left unmatched: 6. CDR3 amino acids: CASSPDREGYGYTF. The CDR3 DNA is TGTGCCAGCAGTCCGGACAGGGAGGGCTATGGCTACACCTTC.

The rearrangement joins TRBV11-2 to TRBJ2-7; weak D call: TRBD2 (6 bases). V lost 8 bases and J lost 4, with 18 bases in between. CDR1 and CDR2 (germline): SGHAT, FQNNGV. There are 14 residues in the CDR3. The DNA of the CDR3 is TGTGCCAGCGCCCTAGGCGGGGTCGTTTACGAGCAGTACTTC. Translating gives CASALGGVVYEQYF.

This sequence joins TRBV12-5 and TRBJ2-4, with no clear D. The germline CDR1 and CDR2 sequences are LGHNT and FRNRAP. Trimming cost V 0 bases and J 4 bases, with 4 bases left between them. The CDR3 loop spans 13 amino acids. CDR3 coding DNA: TGTGCTAGTGGTTTGGTAGGGAAAAACATTCAGTACTTC. As protein: CASGLVGKNIQYF.

The rearrangement joins TRBV6-5 to TRBJ1-1; the D is unclear. Trimming took off 7 bases at V and 7 bases at J, with 16 bases between the two ends. Germline V CDR1 and CDR2: MNHEY, SVGAGI. The CDR3 loop spans 13 amino acids. The CDR3 loop is CASTNGGGFEAFF. CDR3 bases: TGTGCCAGCACCAATGGAGGTGGATTTGAAGCTTTCTTT.

This clone has just a few counts. The chain is built from TRBV15 and TRBJ2-5; D is unclear. Trimming left V 0 bases short and J 6 bases short, with 8 bases between. Germline V gene sequence: CDR1 LNHNV, CDR2 YYDKDF (reference sequence). The CDR3 sequence is 13 residues long. CDR3 nucleotides: TGTGCCACCAGCAGAGATAATAGGAAGACCCAGTACTTC. Its translation is CATSRDNRKTQYF.

With respect to this clone: This same CDR3 is encoded by further DNA sequences in the sample. The CDR3 protein is CASSLGSLNTEAFF. The CDR3 region has the DNA TGCGCCAGCAGCTTGGGGTCCTTGAACACTGAAGCTTTCTTT. The V and J genes are TRBV5-1 and TRBJ1-1; D is unclear. Germline lookup yields CDR1 SGHRS and CDR2 YFSETQ. V lost 0 bases and J 0 bases, leaving 6 bases between the germline ends. The CDR3 extends over 14 amino acids.

The DNA for the CDR3 is TGTGCCTGGAGTAGAGGGACCGTGGGGACTGAAGCTTTCTTT. Residues: CAWSRGTVGTEAFF. J is TRBJ1-1 and V is TRBV30; tentative D call: TRBD1 (5 bases). There are 14 residues in the CDR3. The germline V gene has CDR1 GTSNPN and CDR2 SVGIG (reference sequence). V lost 2 bases and J 5 bases, leaving 15 bases between the germline ends.